The subject of this entry is one T cell receptor (beta chain). Its antigen is still unknown. The sample is drawn from a study of CD8 T cells in Susac syndrome. Broader study findings: The relatively small number of individuals in the TCR sequencing and HLA analysis was acknowledged by the study.

Reverse transcription of about 0.5 to 1 ug RNA used random hexamers. By means of immunoSEQ multiplex PCR, TCR beta CDR3 spanning 54 Vbeta and 13 Jbeta underwent amplification. MiXCR, run by TCRdb on the immunoSEQ multiplex PCR reads, gives a single entry per CDR3 protein. The table lists 150,000 to 200,000 distinct CDR3 sequences, just under 95% of them singletons. Sequencing of TCR beta covered CD8+ and CD4+ T cells obtained from blood. The controls were healthy donors who were matched for age and sex. The V end was cut by 0 bases, the J end by 5 bases, with 5 bases between. Germline V gene sequence: CDR1 LGHDT, CDR2 YNNKEL (reference sequence). The CDR3 has 13 amino acids.

The sequence was collected from a human donor in good health. The genes are TRBV3-1 and TRBJ1-5; D not certain. Input material: CD4+ T cells from PBMCs. The CDR3: CASSQEGDQPQHF. CDR3 nucleotides: TGTGCCAGCAGCCAAGAAGGTGATCAGCCCCAGCATTTT.